What follows are 31 T cell receptor beta chains derived from one specimen sequenced in a study of blood T cells in healthy people across ages (dated by TCRdb to 2014 to 2015). The library was obtained by 5' RACE. Sequencing used an Illumina HiSeq 2500. A second PCR of about 6 to 11 cycles was run with a J-beta primer mix and a sample-barcoded 5' primer. TCRdb cleaned the public reads at Q25 with fastp, built clones with MiXCR and kept in-frame beta chains. Rows merge per CDR3 protein into single entries with the most common DNA and genes. The sample profile shows about 800,000 distinct CDR3 sequences; less than 60% of them were found once. The ten top clones hold less than 20% of the sample. Sequencing was carried out using blood. These receptors all stem from a man older than 75 in good health.

The chain combines TRBV7-2 with TRBJ2-2, with 8 bases aligning to TRBD2. V gave up 1 base and J gave up 5 bases; unmatched junction bases: 6. CDR1 and CDR2 (germline): SGHTA, FQGNSA. This CDR3 is 16 amino acids long. In nucleotides, the CDR3 is TGTGCCAGCAGCTTAGTAGGCGGGAGGTGGACCGGGGAGCTGTTTTTT. Amino acids: CASSLVGGRWTGELFF.

A remark on this clonotype: Sequence at one end of the junction differs from germline and may be a read error. The chain employs TRBV7-2 and TRBJ1-1, with 9 bases identical to TRBD1. Germline V gives CDR1 SGHTA, CDR2 FQGNSA. The CDR3 loop spans 14 amino acids. The CDR3 reads CASRLGTGNTEAFF. As DNA, the CDR3 is TGTGCCAGCAGGTTGGGGACAGGGAACACCGAAGCTTTCTTT.

The chain combines TRBV20-1 with TRBJ2-4, with D maybe TRBD1 (5 bases). TRBJ2-7 explains the end of the DNA better; the J call may be wrong. The CDR3 totals 12 residues. Germline CDR1 is DFQATT and CDR2 is SNEGSKA (reference sequence). In DNA form, the CDR3 reads TGCAGTGCTCCGACAGAAGACTACGAGCAGTACTTC. Translating gives CSAPTEDYEQYF.

The chain joins TRBV5-1 to TRBJ2-7; D is tentatively TRBD1 or TRBD2 (5 bases each). V shed 3 bases and J shed 0 bases, with 16 bases lying between them. The CDR3 is 16 residues long. The germline CDR1 and CDR2 sequences are SGHRS and YFSETQ. CDR3 loop: CASSWGLLTHSYEQYF. In DNA form, the CDR3 reads TGCGCCAGCAGCTGGGGGTTACTCACACACTCCTACGAGCAGTACTTC.

This chain uses TRBV10-3 with TRBJ2-3; TRBD2 matches 8 bases. This CDR3 is 13 amino acids long. After removal of 7 bases from V and 4 bases from J, the junction contained 4 bases not matched to a gene. The germline CDR1 and CDR2 sequences are ENHRY and SYGVKD. The CDR3 bases are TGTGCCATCAAAGAAGCGGGGGCAGATACGCAGTATTTT. Translating gives CAIKEAGADTQYF.

V gene TRBV9 combines with J gene TRBJ1-2; TRBD1 might be the D (6 bases). The CDR3 is 14 amino acids. Per germline, CDR1 SGDLS and CDR2 YYNGEE. Between the trimmed V and J ends, which lost 1 base and 8 bases, there was a span of 15 bases. The chain's CDR3 is CASSVSSGAWGYTF. The CDR3 DNA reads as TGTGCCAGCAGCGTATCCTCAGGGGCATGGGGCTACACCTTC.

The chain employs TRBV20-1 and TRBJ2-7; TRBD2 matches at 13 bases. This CDR3 is 14 amino acids long. Germline CDR1 and CDR2: DFQATT and SNEGSKA (reference sequence). Trimming at V came to 5 bases and at J to 5 bases, leaving 6 bases not matched to a gene. CDR3 region: CSADRTSGSDEQYF. The CDR3 bases are TGCAGTGCTGACCGGACTAGCGGGAGTGACGAGCAGTACTTC.

The sample holds a few counts of this clonotype. This chain links TRBV24-1 with TRBJ2-3; tentative D call: TRBD1 (5 bases). Germline V gives CDR1 KGHDR, CDR2 SFDVKD. The CDR3 totals 12 residues. Between the trimmed V and J ends, which lost 9 bases and 1 base, there was a span of 7 bases. The CDR3 is CATWGGTDTQYF. For the CDR3, the DNA is TGTGCCACCTGGGGCGGCACAGATACGCAGTATTTT.

The CDR3 reads CASTPSGVYNEQFF. CDR3 DNA: TGTGCCAGCACCCCTAGCGGGGTCTACAATGAGCAGTTCTTC. The V and J genes are TRBV28 and TRBJ2-1; 9 bases are shared with TRBD2. The germline CDR1 and CDR2 sequences are MDHEN and SYDVKM. J gave up 3 bases and V 7 bases, and 4 bases lay outside the gene matches. CDR3 size: 14 residues.

This clonotype was observed a few times. The chain has TRBV4-3 and TRBJ2-1; D might be TRBD2 (6 bases). The ends were cut back, 0 bases at V and 8 bases at J, with 17 bases in the middle. The CDR3 extends over 16 amino acids. Germline V lookup: CDR1 LGHNA, CDR2 YSLEER. CDR3 bases: TGCGCCAGCAGCCAAGATCCAGCGGGCATTCGGGATGAGCAGTTCTTC. Protein: CASSQDPAGIRDEQFF.

The rearrangement links TRBV21-1 to TRBJ1-2; TRBD1, the table's D call, lacks a check against the DNA. TRBV21-1 is a recognized pseudogene. CDR3 size: 12 residues. CDR3 residues: CASSADRDGYTF. CDR3 coding DNA: TGTGCCAGCAGCGCTGACAGGGACGGCTACACCTTC.

The rearrangement uses TRBV27 and TRBJ1-5; the D gene is possibly TRBD1 (5 bases). The CDR3 loop spans 14 amino acids. The V end lost 2 bases, the J end lost 8 bases, and 13 bases lay between the germline ends. Germline V gene lookup returns CDR1 MNHEY and CDR2 SMNVEV (reference sequence). This CDR3 is CASSLQSGMEPQHF. CDR3 sequence (DNA): TGTGCCAGCAGTTTACAGTCAGGGATGGAGCCCCAGCATTTT.

The chain couples TRBV9 to TRBJ2-5; 10 bases match TRBD2. Germline lookup yields CDR1 SGDLS and CDR2 YYNGEE. CDR3 size: 16 residues. J lost 2 bases, V lost 3 bases, and 7 bases had no gene match. As DNA, the CDR3 is TGTGCCAGCAGCGCGAGCGGGAGGGCCTTTCAAGAGACCCAGTACTTC. Its protein product is CASSASGRAFQETQYF.

This clonotype was counted at least ten times. V usage is TRBV11-3 and J usage is TRBJ1-5, with D possibly TRBD1 on 6 matching bases. Germline CDR1 and CDR2: SGHNT and YENEEA. There are 19 residues in the CDR3. V lost 11 bases and J 6 bases, leaving 35 bases between the germline ends. The DNA of the CDR3 is TGTGCCGGGGGGGCAGGGCCACCCCCCATCCTAAAAGTGGGTCAGCCCCAGCATTTT. Translating it yields CAGGAGPPPILKVGQPQHF.

A remark on this clonotype: One end of the junction varies from germline; a read error may be responsible. The J gene is TRBJ2-1, the V gene TRBV4-1, with TRBD2 matching over 10 bases. Looked up from germline, CDR1 is MGHRA and CDR2 is YSYEKL. CDR3 size: 16 residues. CDR3 sequence reads: CAGSQGLAVSYNEQFF. In DNA form, the CDR3 reads TGCGCCGGCAGCCAAGGACTAGCGGTTTCCTACAATGAGCAGTTCTTC.

The chain couples TRBV9 to TRBJ2-3; 10 bases are a match to TRBD2. The CDR3 runs to 16 residues. The ends lost 3 bases at V and 4 bases at J; junction bases unmatched: 8. The germline V gene encodes CDR1 SGDLS and CDR2 YYNGEE. The CDR3 nucleotides are TGTGCCAGCAGCGCAAATAGGCTAGCGGGAGCAGATACGCAGTATTTT. This sequence encodes CASSANRLAGADTQYF. Looking up the rest from reference TRBV9 and TRBJ2-3 gives the full variable domain: DSGVTQTPKHLITATGQRVTLRCSPRSGDLSVYWYQQSLDQGLQFLIQYYNGEERAKGNILERFSAQQFPDLHSELNLSSLELGDSALYFCASSANRLAGADTQYFGPGTRLTVL.

The chain is built from TRBV6-2 or TRBV6-3 and TRBJ2-1, with no clear D. The germline gives CDR1 MNHEY, CDR2 SVGEGT. Trimming took 6 bases from V and 0 from J, leaving 9 bases between them. The CDR3 loop spans 14 amino acids. The CDR3 loop is CASRPSNSYNEQFF. In DNA form, the CDR3 reads TGTGCCAGCAGACCTTCGAACTCCTACAATGAGCAGTTCTTC.

This clonotype has just a few counts. V and J are TRBV28 and TRBJ1-5; D unclear. V was clipped by 6 bases and J by 4 bases, with 4 bases between them. This CDR3 comprises 11 residues. Germline values: CDR1 MDHEN, CDR2 SYDVKM. CDR3 bases: TGTGCCAGCAGGAAAAATCAGCCCCAGCATTTT. Its protein is CASRKNQPQHF.

This clonotype was detected a few times. The rearrangement joins TRBV27 to TRBJ2-5, with D possibly matching TRBD2 (6 bases). CDR3 length equals 15 residues. Per the germline V gene, CDR1 is MNHEY and CDR2 is SMNVEV (reference sequence). With 0 bases removed from V and 5 bases from J, the gap between germline ends came to 13 bases. The CDR3 DNA sequence: TGTGCCAGCAGTTTATCTCCCTTTGGGAGGGAGACCCAGTACTTC. It codes for CASSLSPFGRETQYF.

The V gene is TRBV7-2, the J gene TRBJ2-1; D perhaps matches TRBD2 (6 bases). CDR1 SGHTA and CDR2 FQGNSA come from the germline V gene. The CDR3 consists of 16 residues. Trimming pared 1 base from V and 2 bases from J, leaving 12 bases between. CDR3 DNA: TGTACCAGCAGCTTAGTCGGGGGAGACCCCTACAATGAGCAGTTCTTC. Encoded protein: CTSSLVGGDPYNEQFF. The full variable domain, with the rest looked up from reference TRBV7-2 and TRBJ2-1, is GAGVSQSPSNKVTEKGKDVELRCDPISGHTALYWYRQSLGQGLEFLIYFQGNSAPDKSGLPSDRFSAERTGGSVSTLTIQRTQQEDSAVYLCTSSLVGGDPYNEQFFGPGTRLTVL.

The J gene is TRBJ2-7, the V gene TRBV11-2; the D gene is possibly TRBD1 (6 bases). This CDR3 spans 14 amino acids. Trimming shortened V by 3 bases and J by 6 bases, and 15 bases separated the two germline ends. Germline CDR1 and CDR2: SGHAT and FQNNGV. CDR3 sequence reads: CASSLARQGTEQYF. DNA of the CDR3: TGTGCCAGCAGCTTGGCCCGGCAGGGGACCGAGCAGTACTTC.

This sequence joins TRBV7-2 and TRBJ2-3; unclear D gene. Germline V gene lookup returns CDR1 SGHTA and CDR2 FQGNSA. CDR3 length equals 15 residues. The V gene lost 1 base and the J gene lost 2 bases, with 10 bases spanning the gap. Written as DNA, the CDR3 is TGTGCCAGCAGCTTAGTACGGTGGGACACAGATACGCAGTATTTT. Its translation: CASSLVRWDTDTQYF.

This clonotype was observed a few times. The chain joins TRBV30 to TRBJ2-3; D may be TRBD2 (5 bases). The CDR3 is 14 residues long. Per the germline V gene, CDR1 is GTSNPN and CDR2 is SVGIG (reference sequence). Trimming cost V 1 base and J 4 bases, with 12 bases left between them. The CDR3 DNA reads as TGTGCCTGGAGTGATCTTGGTAGCGCAGATACGCAGTATTTT. Translated: CAWSDLGSADTQYF.

The V call is TRBV7-2, the J call TRBJ2-3; D is perhaps TRBD1 (5 bases). Germline values: CDR1 SGHTA, CDR2 FQGNSA. The ends were cut back, 2 bases at V and 0 bases at J, with 12 bases in the middle. CDR3 length: 16 residues. The CDR3 here is CASSLWGAASTDTQYF. CDR3 DNA: TGTGCCAGCAGCTTATGGGGCGCGGCTAGCACAGATACGCAGTATTTT.

The chain employs TRBV5-1 and TRBJ1-5; D gene uncertain. CDR3 length: 14 amino acids. CDR1 is SGHRS, CDR2 YFSETQ, per germline. The germline V and J ends were trimmed by 0 bases and 9 bases, with 13 bases remaining between them. CDR3 sequence: CASSLEGLSGPQHF. The CDR3 bases are TGCGCCAGCAGCTTGGAAGGGCTTTCAGGGCCCCAGCATTTT.

V usage is TRBV6-5 and J usage is TRBJ1-2; D is possibly TRBD1 (6 bases). The germline V and J ends were trimmed by 5 bases and 8 bases, with 21 bases remaining between them. Per germline, CDR1 MNHEY and CDR2 SVGAGI. The CDR3 runs 15 residues. CDR3 loop: CASSRLDSLVRGYTF. In DNA, the CDR3 is TGTGCCAGCAGTAGATTGGACAGCTTGGTCAGGGGCTACACCTTC.

V is TRBV7-3 and J is TRBJ2-2; 8 positions match TRBD1. J was trimmed by 7 bases and V by 5 bases; bases with no gene match: 12. CDR1 and CDR2 (germline): SGHTA, FQGTGA. The CDR3 length is 16 residues. The CDR3 protein is CASSPQTGEFVGELFF. DNA for the CDR3: TGTGCCAGCAGCCCGCAGACAGGGGAATTCGTCGGGGAGCTGTTTTTT.

This clonotype was seen a handful of times. The CDR3 spells CASSRETSFRETQYF. CDR3 DNA: TGTGCCAGCAGTCGGGAGACTAGCTTTAGGGAGACCCAGTACTTC. This chain uses TRBV2 with TRBJ2-5, with TRBD2 matching over 7 bases. The CDR3 covers 15 residues. V lost 5 bases, J lost 5 bases, and 11 bases stayed unmatched. Germline loops: CDR1 SNHLY, CDR2 FYNNEI.

J is TRBJ1-1 and V is TRBV7-3; 7 positions match TRBD1. J gave up 2 bases and V 4 bases, and 7 bases lay outside the gene matches. The CDR3 spans 15 residues. In germline, CDR1 is SGHTA, CDR2 FQGTGA. CDR3 in amino acids: CASSSAGTENTEAFF. DNA of the CDR3: TGTGCCAGCAGCTCGGCCGGGACAGAAAACACTGAAGCTTTCTTT.

The rearrangement uses TRBV7-2 and TRBJ2-7, with 7 bases matching TRBD2. CDR3 size: 13 residues. Looked up from germline, CDR1 is SGHTA and CDR2 is FQGNSA. The junction had 4 bases not matched to a gene; V was cut back by 5 bases and J by 3 bases. The CDR3, as DNA: TGTGCCAGCAGCAGCGGGACCATCTACGAGCAGTACTTC. Its protein is CASSSGTIYEQYF.

V gene TRBV6-2 or TRBV6-3 combines with J gene TRBJ2-3; TRBD2 aligns across 9 bases. The CDR3 has 14 residues. V trimming: 10 bases; J trimming: 3 bases; junction bases outside the gene matches: 8. Germline V gene data show CDR1 as MNHEY and CDR2 as SVGEGT. CDR3 region: CATPLAGQTDTQYF. The DNA of the CDR3 is TGTGCCACCCCACTAGCGGGTCAGACAGATACGCAGTATTTT.